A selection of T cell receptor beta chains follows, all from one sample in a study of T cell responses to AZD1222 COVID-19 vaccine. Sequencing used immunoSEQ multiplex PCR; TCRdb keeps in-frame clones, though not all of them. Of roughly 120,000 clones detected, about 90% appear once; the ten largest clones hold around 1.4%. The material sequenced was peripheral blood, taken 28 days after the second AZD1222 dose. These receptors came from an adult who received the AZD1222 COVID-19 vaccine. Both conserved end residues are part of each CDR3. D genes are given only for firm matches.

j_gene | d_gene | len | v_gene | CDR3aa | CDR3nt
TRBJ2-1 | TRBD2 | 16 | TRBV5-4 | CASSLRTSGRADEQFF | TGTGCCAGCAGCTTACGGACTAGCGGGAGGGCAGATGAGCAGTTCTTC
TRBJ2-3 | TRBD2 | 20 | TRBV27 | CASSRMTSGIKLENTDTQYF | TGTGCCAGCAGTCGGATGACTAGCGGGATCAAACTGGAAAACACAGATACGCAGTATTTT
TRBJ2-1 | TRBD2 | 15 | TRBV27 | CASSSLPGLANEQFF | TGTGCCAGCAGTTCACTCCCGGGACTAGCCAATGAGCAGTTCTTC
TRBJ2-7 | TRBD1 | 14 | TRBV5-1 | CASSLGTGGLEQYF | TGCGCCAGCAGCTTGGGGACAGGGGGCCTCGAGCAGTACTTC
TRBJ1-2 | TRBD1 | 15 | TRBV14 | CASSQDLQGLYGYTF | TGTGCCAGCAGCCAAGATCTACAGGGGCTCTATGGCTACACCTTC
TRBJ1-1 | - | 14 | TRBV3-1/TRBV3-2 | CASSQDLRDTEAFF | TGTGCCAGCAGCCAAGATCTTAGGGACACTGAAGCTTTCTTT
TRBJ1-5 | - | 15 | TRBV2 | CASRGDTRGIQPQHF | TGTGCCAGCAGGGGAGACACTCGGGGGATTCAGCCCCAGCATTTT
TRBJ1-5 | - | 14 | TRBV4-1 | CASSQDWGNQPQHF | TGCGCCAGCAGCCAAGATTGGGGCAATCAGCCCCAGCATTTT
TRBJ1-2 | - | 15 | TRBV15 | CATSRDQALDYGYTF | TGTGCCACCAGCAGAGATCAGGCCTTAGACTATGGCTACACCTTC
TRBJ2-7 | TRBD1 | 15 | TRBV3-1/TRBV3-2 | CASSQADRGRSEQYF | TGTGCCAGCAGCCAAGCCGACAGGGGGCGGAGTGAGCAGTACTTC